Listed below are T cell receptor beta chains from one sample, sequenced in a study of tumor-infiltrating lymphocytes in primary liver carcinoma. TCRdb processed the multiplex PCR reads anew with MiXCR; each CDR3 protein has one entry. The sample gives approximately 110,000 distinct CDR3 sequences, about four fifths of which show up once; around 21% is in the top ten. Sequenced: liver tumor tissue from sampling region 3. These receptors were taken from a man aged 35 to 55 with primary liver carcinoma and hepatitis B virus infection. Both conserved end residues are part of each CDR3. A D gene is named only where the DNA matches it firmly. Clone size is given for some rows only: seen once, a few or many times, or a class if the clone is expanded.

-,-,TRBJ2-7,TRBV7-3,CASSLWSWYEQYF,TGTGCCAGCAGCTTATGGTCCTGGTACGAGCAGTACTTC
TRBD1,-,TRBJ1-4,TRBV11-2,CVSSSTGTTRATNEKLFF,TGTGTCAGCAGCTCGACAGGGACCACTCGAGCAACTAATGAAAAACTGTTTTTT
TRBD2,-,TRBJ2-7,TRBV5-6,CASSSRGLAGTYEQYF,TGTGCCAGCAGCTCAAGGGGACTAGCGGGGACCTACGAGCAATACTTC
TRBD2,few,TRBJ2-1,TRBV20-1,CSAGGGNEQFF,TGCAGTGCCGGGGGGGGGAATGAGCAGTTCTTC
-,-,TRBJ2-7,TRBV6-1,CATSEADRSSYGQYF,TGTGCCACCAGTGAAGCAGACAGGAGCTCCTACGGGCAGTACTTC
-,-,TRBJ1-2,TRBV7-9,CASSISGGELGYTF,TGTGCCAGTAGCATATCTGGGGGAGAGCTGGGCTACACCTTC
-,-,TRBJ1-5,TRBV29-1,CSIDKGHHNQPQHF,TGCAGCATTGATAAGGGACACCACAATCAGCCCCAGCATTTT
TRBD1,-,TRBJ1-4,TRBV16,CASSQGLGGGDPTNEKLFF,TGTGCCAGCAGCCAGGGTCTGGGAGGGGGCGACCCTACTAATGAAAAACTGTTTTTT
-,few,TRBJ1-2,TRBV5-6,CASSPNGVRGYTF,TGTGCCAGCAGCCCCAATGGGGTAAGGGGCTACACCTTC
TRBD2,-,TRBJ2-7,TRBV12-3/TRBV12-4,CASSRLSGDHERYF,TGTGCCAGCAGTCGGCTTAGCGGGGACCACGAGCGGTACTTC
-,-,TRBJ1-1,TRBV12-3/TRBV12-4,CASTQWIGTEPFF,TGTGCCAGCACTCAATGGATCGGCACTGAACCTTTCTTT
-,-,TRBJ1-4,TRBV20-1,CNATDGNEKLFF,TGCAATGCCACCGACGGGAATGAAAAACTGTTTTTT
-,once,TRBJ1-1,TRBV30,CARSVKGGKGAFF,TGTGCCCGGAGTGTAAAGGGAGGTAAAGGAGCTTTCTTT
-,-,TRBJ1-2,TRBV12-3/TRBV12-4,CTSCLGGRGYTF,TGTACCAGCTGTTTAGGGGGTCGCGGCTACACCTTC
-,-,TRBJ2-7,TRBV6-1,CAGRRGLSTYEQYF,TGTGCCGGCCGCCGGGGCCTGAGCACCTACGAGCAGTACTTC
TRBD2,-,TRBJ2-7,TRBV6-2/TRBV6-3,CASSYSSSGRKYEQYF,TGTGCCAGCAGTTATTCGTCTAGCGGGAGGAAATACGAGCAGTACTTT
TRBD1,-,TRBJ2-1,TRBV6-1,CASSEGTGESIGQFF,TGTGCCAGCAGTGAGGGGACAGGGGAATCCATTGGGCAGTTCTTC
TRBD1,-,TRBJ2-1,TRBV29-1,CSVEGRQGVHRSYNEQFF,TGCAGCGTTGAGGGTCGACAGGGGGTCCACCGCTCCTACAATGAGCAGTTCTTC
-,once,TRBJ2-1,TRBV4-3,CAGSQDSGSGYNEQFF,TGCGCCGGCAGCCAAGATAGTGGTAGCGGCTACAATGAGCAGTTCTTC
-,-,TRBJ2-7,TRBV20-1,CSARFFGGDANEQYF,TGCAGTGCTAGGTTCTTCGGGGGAGACGCCAACGAGCAGTACTTC
TRBD1,-,TRBJ2-1,TRBV5-5,CATNRGTGTSRQFF,TGTGCCACGAATCGGGGGACAGGGACATCTAGGCAGTTCTTT
TRBD1,-,TRBJ2-7,TRBV20-1,CSVPRQGYEQYF,TGCAGTGTTCCCCGACAGGGATACGAGCAGTACTTT
TRBD2,many,TRBJ2-7,TRBV20-1,CSARGTSDYEQYF,TGCAGTGCTAGGGGGACTAGCGACTACGAGCAGTACTTC
-,once,TRBJ2-7,TRBV14,CPEVARNKQYF,TGTCCCGAGGTAGCGCGAAACAAGCAGTACTTC
-,-,TRBJ1-4,TRBV6-5,CASSRGWTNEELFF,TGTGCCAGCAGCCGTGGTTGGACTAATGAAGAACTGTTCTTT
-,-,TRBJ1-3,TRBV14,CASSHRGSSGNAIYF,TGTGCCAGCAGCCATCGCGGATCCTCTGGTAACGCCATATATTTT
-,-,TRBJ2-7,TRBV12-3/TRBV12-4,CPSSFSAYDQYF,TGTCCAAGCAGTTTCTCGGCCTACGATCAGTACTTC
-,-,TRBJ2-3,TRBV9,CASSVRWENGNTQYF,TGTGCCAGCAGCGTAAGGTGGGAGAATGGGAATACGCAGTATTTT
-,-,TRBJ1-6,TRBV14,CATSHPGENSPFHF,TGTGCTACCAGCCACCCAGGGGAAAATTCACCCTTCCACTTT
-,-,TRBJ2-3,TRBV29-1,CGFGGSDRQYF,TGTGGCTTTGGGGGCTCAGATAGGCAGTATTTT
-,-,TRBJ2-5,TRBV6-2/TRBV6-3,CVSSYLQHETQYF,TGTGTCAGCAGTTACCTACAGCACGAGACCCAGTACTTC
-,-,TRBJ2-5,TRBV11-2,CTSNLYPWVAVQETQYF,TGTACCAGCAACTTATACCCGTGGGTAGCGGTACAAGAGACCCAGTACTTC
-,-,TRBJ2-1,TRBV11-2,CASSLALLSDNEQFF,TGTGCCAGCAGCTTAGCCCTCCTCTCCGACAATGAGCAGTTCTTC
-,-,TRBJ2-2,TRBV29-1,CSVGASAANTGELYF,TGCAGCGTTGGGGCTAGCGCGGCGAACACCGGAGAGCTGTATTTT
-,once,TRBJ1-1,TRBV6-2/TRBV6-3,CASSSTPWGTVAFF,TGTGCCAGCAGTTCTACCCCATGGGGCACTGTAGCTTTCTTT